The 26 T cell receptor beta chains listed next were all sequenced from one sample in a study of naive and memory T cell subsets. An oligonucleotide containing a UMI was ligated to the 3' end of TCR cDNA. Amplification of ligated cDNA took four PCR rounds with SP2 and nested alpha and beta constant primers. Via MiXCR, TCRdb re-called the 5' RACE reads, giving one row per CDR3 protein. The sample carries about 60,000 distinct CDR3 sequences, 6% to 8.5% recorded once. The receptors originated from a female donor in good health.

The sample holds a few counts of this clonotype. The V gene is TRBV5-4, the J gene TRBJ2-1; D remains ambiguous. V was pared by 0 bases and J by 8 bases, with 15 bases between. Germline CDR1 SGHNT, CDR2 YYREEE (reference sequence). The CDR3 has 15 residues. In DNA, the CDR3 is TGTGCCAGCAGCTTGGGGGTTCTCTATTCCGATGAGCAGTTCTTC. The encoded protein is CASSLGVLYSDEQFF.

This clonotype was counted a few times. The chain recombines TRBV6-5 with TRBJ1-2, with 7 bases identical to TRBD1. V trimming: 7 bases; J trimming: 5 bases; junction bases outside the gene matches: 13. The CDR3 spans 15 residues. In germline, CDR1 is MNHEY, CDR2 SVGAGI. Here the CDR3 reads CASTNQGGGKYGYTF. In DNA, the CDR3 is TGTGCCAGCACCAACCAGGGAGGGGGCAAGTATGGCTACACCTTC.

This clonotype was counted between two and nine times. The chain joins TRBV2 to TRBJ2-3, with TRBD2 as a possible D gene (6 bases). This CDR3 contains 16 residues. V lost 5 bases to trimming and J lost 3 bases, with 18 bases between them. CDR1 and CDR2 from the germline V gene are SNHLY and FYNNEI. Here the CDR3 reads CASSRGSGGYTDTQYF. In DNA form, the CDR3 reads TGTGCCAGCAGTCGGGGAAGCGGAGGGTATACAGATACGCAGTATTTT.

This clonotype was recorded only once. This chain links TRBV7-9 with TRBJ1-1; D remains unclear. The CDR3 totals 15 residues. Trimming removed 1 base at V and 5 bases at J, with 14 bases between. Germline V CDR1 and CDR2: SEHNR, FQNEAQ (reference sequence). CDR3 nucleotides: TGTGCCAGCAGCTTAGTTGCCGCCCGCAGTACTGAAGCTTTCTTT. Residues: CASSLVAARSTEAFF.

This clonotype came up many times. The genes are TRBV28 and TRBJ2-5; 8 nucleotides line up with TRBD1. Germline-derived CDR1 and CDR2 are MDHEN and SYDVKM. This CDR3 is built from 11 residues. The V segment lost 8 bases and the J segment 7 bases; nucleotides outside the gene matches: 3. The CDR3 region has the DNA TGTGCCAGCGGACAGGGTGCGACCCAGTACTTC. This codes for CASGQGATQYF.

This clonotype was observed many times. The chain joins TRBV27 to TRBJ2-2, with TRBD2 matching 11 bases. Trimming removed 7 bases from V and 3 bases from J; junction bases left unmatched: 4. CDR1 is MNHEY, CDR2 SMNVEV, per germline (reference sequence). The length of the CDR3 is 15 residues. CDR3 residues: CASNQLAGDTGELFF. The CDR3 nucleotides read TGTGCCAGCAACCAACTAGCGGGGGACACCGGGGAGCTGTTTTTT.

This sequence joins TRBV6-6 and TRBJ1-2; D is undetermined. This CDR3 contains 13 residues. The ends were cut back, 5 bases at V and 3 bases at J, with 10 bases in the middle. The germline gives CDR1 MNHNY, CDR2 SVGAGI (reference sequence). The CDR3 DNA reads as TGTGCCAGCAGTAAGAGTCCTGACTATGGCTACACCTTC. Its translation is CASSKSPDYGYTF.

This clonotype has at least ten counts. In nucleotides, the CDR3 is TGTGCCAGCAGTAGACAGGGAAGCTACGAGCAGTACTTC. Its translation is CASSRQGSYEQYF. The rearrangement joins TRBV6-5 to TRBJ2-7; 7 nucleotides agree with TRBD1. CDR1 MNHEY and CDR2 SVGAGI come from the germline V gene. CDR3 size: 13 residues. The trim removed 5 bases at V and 3 bases at J, leaving 4 bases unmatched.

This clonotype was seen a few times. This chain joins TRBV19 and TRBJ1-2; no definite D call. Germline CDR1 reads LNHDA; CDR2 reads SQIVND (reference sequence). The V gene lost 2 bases and the J gene lost 8 bases, with 15 bases spanning the gap. The length of the CDR3 is 14 residues. This chain's CDR3 is CASSISPGLEGYTF. CDR3 nucleotides: TGTGCCAGTAGTATATCCCCCGGGTTGGAAGGCTACACCTTC.

The chain combines TRBV27 with TRBJ1-4; D call uncertain. Germline V lookup: CDR1 MNHEY, CDR2 SMNVEV (reference sequence). There are 15 residues in the CDR3. Trimming removed 1 base at V and 4 bases at J, with 10 bases between. For the CDR3, the DNA is TGTGCCAGCAGTTTATGGTTCAACAGTAATGAAAAACTGTTTTTT. It encodes CASSLWFNSNEKLFF.

This clonotype was detected only a few times. CDR3 region: CASSPTTHYNEQFF. In nucleotides, the CDR3 is TGTGCCAGCAGCCCCACCACCCATTACAATGAGCAGTTCTTC. V usage is TRBV3-1 and J usage is TRBJ2-1, with D unclear. The CDR3 is 14 residues long. Germline V gene sequence: CDR1 LGHDT, CDR2 YNNKEL (reference sequence). The V end lost 4 bases, the J end lost 4 bases, and 11 bases lay between the germline ends.

This clonotype was observed a handful of times. The genes are TRBV20-1 and TRBJ2-5, with a tentative D call TRBD1 (6 bases). Per germline, CDR1 DFQATT and CDR2 SNEGSKA (reference sequence). With 6 bases removed from V and 5 bases from J, the gap between germline ends came to 13 bases. The CDR3 is 12 amino acids. CDR3 sequence (DNA): TGCAGTGCCACTACAGGGTTCGAGACCCAGTACTTC. Protein sequence: CSATTGFETQYF.

The chain employs TRBV6-5 and TRBJ1-5; D is unresolved. The CDR3 has 15 amino acids. CDR1 is MNHEY, CDR2 SVGAGI, per germline. With 5 bases removed from V and 0 bases from J, the gap between germline ends came to 11 bases. CDR3 DNA: TGTGCCAGCAGTCCCTTTCCATATAGCAATCAGCCCCAGCATTTT. As protein: CASSPFPYSNQPQHF.

This chain links TRBV12-3 or TRBV12-4 with TRBJ2-7; TRBD2 might be the D (6 bases). V was clipped by 3 bases and J by 2 bases, with 14 bases between them. The CDR3 is 15 residues long. The CDR3 protein is CASSFNVPGAYEQYF. DNA for the CDR3: TGTGCCAGCAGTTTCAATGTCCCGGGAGCCTACGAGCAGTACTTC.

This clonotype has a handful of counts. CDR3 region: CASSSPGQGGRETQYF. The CDR3 DNA reads as TGTGCCAGCAGCTCGCCGGGACAGGGGGGAAGGGAGACCCAGTACTTC. The chain employs TRBV27 and TRBJ2-5; 11 nucleotides agree with TRBD1. V gave up 6 bases and J gave up 5 bases; unmatched junction bases: 11. The CDR3 is made up of 16 amino acids. Germline loops: CDR1 MNHEY, CDR2 SMNVEV (reference sequence).

This clonotype has a count of ten or more. V is TRBV7-9 and J is TRBJ1-2; D is perhaps TRBD1 (5 bases). This CDR3 has 14 amino acids. V gave up 1 base and J gave up 0 bases, with 6 bases separating them. The germline gives CDR1 SEHNR, CDR2 FQNEAQ (reference sequence). The CDR3 sequence is CASSLGQTNYGYTF. As DNA, the CDR3 is TGTGCCAGCAGCTTAGGACAGACTAACTATGGCTACACCTTC.

This clonotype was seen a few times. This chain uses TRBV12-3 or TRBV12-4 with TRBJ2-1; unclear D gene. This CDR3 has 16 residues. V lost 6 bases and J lost 4, with 19 bases in between. CDR3 DNA sequence: TGTGCCAGCAGCACCCTTTGGGCGAAGGGTTACAATGAGCAGTTCTTC. Translation: CASSTLWAKGYNEQFF.

At least ten counts were recorded for this clonotype. This sequence joins TRBV10-3 and TRBJ2-6, with 9 bases matching TRBD2. This CDR3 contains 19 residues. J was trimmed by 0 bases and V by 6 bases; bases with no gene match: 12. Germline-derived CDR1 and CDR2 are ENHRY and SYGVKD. The CDR3 DNA reads TGTGCCATCAGCGGACAGAGCGGGGGGCCCAGCTCTGGGGCCAACGTCCTGACTTTC. Protein: CAISGQSGGPSSGANVLTF.

This clonotype has a count of ten or more. V gene TRBV6-5 combines with J gene TRBJ2-7, with 7 bases aligning to TRBD1. The CDR3 runs 13 residues. Germline V gene lookup returns CDR1 MNHEY and CDR2 SVGAGI. Trimming at V came to 6 bases and at J to 4 bases, leaving 6 bases not matched to a gene. The CDR3: CASRKTGKYEQYF. For the CDR3, the DNA is TGTGCCAGCAGAAAGACAGGGAAGTACGAGCAGTACTTC.

There are many counts of this clonotype. The rearrangement joins TRBV20-1 to TRBJ1-2, with TRBD1 as a possible D gene (6 bases). The CDR3 is 14 residues long. The V and J ends lost 6 bases and 8 bases respectively, with 22 bases between them. Germline CDR1 reads DFQATT; CDR2 reads SNEGSKA (reference sequence). The CDR3 DNA reads TGCAGTGCAAAGCTCAGGGGCTCAGCTTTCGGCTACACCTTC. Amino acids: CSAKLRGSAFGYTF.

The chain is built from TRBV27 and TRBJ2-2; 7 bases line up with TRBD2. Germline assignment: CDR1 MNHEY and CDR2 SMNVEV (reference sequence). J was trimmed by 5 bases and V by 0 bases; bases with no gene match: 6. The CDR3 totals 16 residues. CDR3 bases: TGTGCCAGCAGTTTATCGATGCGGGGGTATACCGGGGAGCTGTTTTTT. It specifies CASSLSMRGYTGELFF.

This clonotype was seen ten or more times. The chain has TRBV12-3 or TRBV12-4 and TRBJ1-5; D ambiguous. The V end lost 5 bases, the J end lost 4 bases, and 15 bases lay between the germline ends. This CDR3 region has 15 residues. This chain's CDR3 is CASSLVDGLNQPQHF. The CDR3 region has the DNA TGTGCCAGCAGTCTAGTGGACGGTCTTAATCAGCCCCAGCATTTT.

This clonotype has ten or more counts. V usage is TRBV12-3 or TRBV12-4 and J usage is TRBJ2-3; D remains unclear. This CDR3 is built from 16 residues. Trimming removed 5 bases at V and 0 bases at J, with 15 bases between. Written as DNA, the CDR3 is TGTGCCAGCAGTCCCCTCGGGCGCACTAGCACAGATACGCAGTATTTT. Residues: CASSPLGRTSTDTQYF.

This clonotype was seen ten or more times. The chain is built from TRBV12-3 or TRBV12-4 and TRBJ2-7; D is perhaps TRBD2 (6 bases). With 5 bases removed from V and 0 bases from J, the gap between germline ends came to 8 bases. The CDR3 sequence is 13 residues long. The CDR3 DNA is TGTGCCAGCAGTAAGACTAGCTCCTACGAGCAGTACTTC. This encodes CASSKTSSYEQYF.

This clonotype turned up a few times. The chain recombines TRBV5-4 with TRBJ2-2, with D possibly being TRBD2 (5 bases). From germline, CDR1 is SGHNT and CDR2 YYREEE (reference sequence). The CDR3 contains 16 residues. Trimming shortened V by 3 bases and J by 1 base, and 13 bases separated the two germline ends. CDR3 protein: CASSWRGSENTGELFF. CDR3 sequence (DNA): TGTGCCAGCAGCTGGCGCGGTAGCGAGAACACCGGGGAGCTGTTTTTT.

The chain uses TRBV28 and TRBJ2-7; 10 nucleotides match TRBD1. Germline loops: CDR1 MDHEN, CDR2 SYDVKM. The CDR3 covers 15 residues. Unmatched junction bases numbered 9, after V lost 6 bases and J lost 4 bases. This chain's CDR3 is CASRPPGQGLYEQYF. The CDR3 DNA follows: TGTGCCAGCAGGCCTCCGGGACAGGGGTTATACGAGCAGTACTTC.